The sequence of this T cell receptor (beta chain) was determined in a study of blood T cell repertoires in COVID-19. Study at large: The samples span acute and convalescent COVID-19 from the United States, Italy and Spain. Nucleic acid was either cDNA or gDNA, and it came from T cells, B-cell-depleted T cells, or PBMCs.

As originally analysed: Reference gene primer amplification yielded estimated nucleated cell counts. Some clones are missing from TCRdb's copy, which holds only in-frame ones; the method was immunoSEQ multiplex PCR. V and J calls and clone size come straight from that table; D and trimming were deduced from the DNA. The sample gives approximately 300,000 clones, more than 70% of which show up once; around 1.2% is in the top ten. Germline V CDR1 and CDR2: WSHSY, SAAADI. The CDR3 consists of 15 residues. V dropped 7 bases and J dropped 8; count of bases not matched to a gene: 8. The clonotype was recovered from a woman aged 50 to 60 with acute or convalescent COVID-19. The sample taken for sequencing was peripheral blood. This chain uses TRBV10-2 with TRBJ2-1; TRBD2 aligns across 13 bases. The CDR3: CASTMTSGGLHEQFF. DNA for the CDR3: TGCGCCAGCACTATGACTAGCGGGGGGCTACATGAGCAGTTCTTC.